This TCR beta chain was observed in a study of cytomegalovirus exposure and HLA in healthy donors. Study summary: Genetic ancestry analysis placed approximately 78% of the 410 or so donors that were genotyped in the Caucasian-associated cluster.

As for this clone: Its antigen is not identified.

This PCR relied on a set of 60 Vbeta primers and 13 Jbeta primers. Measured with immunoSEQ multiplex PCR; TCRdb has only the in-frame clones, and not every one. This repertoire comprises 150,000 or so clones; its ten largest clones make up 1.5% to 2%. Study results and caveats: A later analysis showed that HLA-associated TCR beta chains had undergone more clonal expansion than equally common others.

The germline V gene encodes CDR1 SNHLY and CDR2 FYNNEI. The CDR3 length is 16 residues. V was pared by 7 bases and J by 4 bases, with 14 bases of the junction left unmatched. V is TRBV2 and J is TRBJ2-7; 9 nucleotides agree with TRBD2. The clonotype comes from a woman aged 50 to 60 in good health and CMV-seronegative. The sample comprised PBMCs. CDR3: CASMGAGGRNSYEQYF. The CDR3, as DNA: TGTGCCAGCATGGGGGCGGGGGGGCGGAATAGTTACGAGCAGTACTTC.